This T cell receptor (beta chain) was retrieved from a study of graft-versus-host responses after intestinal transplantation. The length of the CDR3 is 16 residues. The trim removed 4 bases at V and 1 base at J, leaving 6 bases unmatched. The germline V gene encodes CDR1 MRHNA and CDR2 SNTAGT. This table comes from immunoSEQ multiplex PCR, and its TCRdb copy is limited to in-frame clones, with some not included. The repertoire includes approximately 15,000 clones, over 70% of them detected once, and roughly 5.6% sits in the top ten. This sequence was found in a human patient who received an intestinal transplant, so some T cells may come from the graft donor. The chain carries TRBV6-4 and TRBJ2-1; 8 bases align to TRBD2. This specimen was PBMCs, taken approximately 110 days after intestinal transplant. The CDR3 DNA reads TGTGCCAGCAGTGCCTTGGGACTAGGATCCTACAATGAGCAGTTCTTC. This encodes CASSALGLGSYNEQFF.